Included here is one T cell receptor (beta chain) sequence, with context. Its specificity is unknown. The data were taken from a study of beta chain features in type 1 diabetes. The V and J ends lost 3 bases and 4 bases, in that order; junction bases with no gene match: 4. CDR1 and CDR2 (germline): LNHDA, SQIVND (reference sequence). The CDR3 has 14 amino acids. Study results and caveats: Cells carrying high TCR expression could end up over-represented when cDNA is sequenced. Fewer junction insertions and more nucleotide deletions appeared in type 1 diabetes patients.

As every portion of the isolated RNA was reverse transcribed, the sequencing read expressed TCRB transcripts. Read counts averaged roughly 3.7 million for samples of naive, central memory and regulatory T cells. TCRdb keeps only in-frame clones here, not all; method: immunoSEQ multiplex PCR. Found here are hundreds of thousands of clones, approximately 8% of them singletons; the top ten hold 0.44%. The V and J genes are TRBV19 and TRBJ1-1; 8 nucleotides agree with TRBD1. Specimen: central memory CD4+ T cells from blood. The clonotype was recovered from a woman aged 18-29 years in good health. The CDR3 DNA follows: TGTGCCAGTAGTATGGGACAGGTCCCCACTGAAGCTTTCTTT. It translates to CASSMGQVPTEAFF.